This T cell receptor (beta chain) was observed in a study of control samples from healthy donors and cancer patients (dated by TCRdb to between 2020 and 2021). Libraries were built with the immunoSEQ multiplex PCR assay. The table comes from immuneACCESS by way of TCRdb, which keeps in-frame sequences with V and J called. Part of the clones is missing from these tables; in studies checked, under half for an unresolved V gene and the rest for unknown reasons. The sample yields 150,000 to 200,000 clones; approximately 90% were counted once. The ten largest account for 0.68% of the sample. As to this clone: Its binding antigen is unknown. No qualities accompany the bases; no much larger clone lies one base away.

From cysteine to phenylalanine, the CDR3 is 15 amino acids long. The DNA shown is the 45-base CDR3, in frame from base 1. The junction carries 14 bases between V and J, which are trimmed by 4 bases and 4 bases respectively. The germline V gene supplies CDR1 SGHTA and CDR2 FQGNSA. The chain couples TRBV7-2 to TRBJ1-3; 6 matching bases give a weak D call of TRBD1. The TCR sequence derives from a woman aged 30 to 39 in good health. The sample was blood. The CDR3 region has the sequence CASSSRQGSGNTIYF. The DNA sequence reads TGTGCCAGCAGCTCCCGGCAGGGGTCAGGAAACACCATATATTTT.